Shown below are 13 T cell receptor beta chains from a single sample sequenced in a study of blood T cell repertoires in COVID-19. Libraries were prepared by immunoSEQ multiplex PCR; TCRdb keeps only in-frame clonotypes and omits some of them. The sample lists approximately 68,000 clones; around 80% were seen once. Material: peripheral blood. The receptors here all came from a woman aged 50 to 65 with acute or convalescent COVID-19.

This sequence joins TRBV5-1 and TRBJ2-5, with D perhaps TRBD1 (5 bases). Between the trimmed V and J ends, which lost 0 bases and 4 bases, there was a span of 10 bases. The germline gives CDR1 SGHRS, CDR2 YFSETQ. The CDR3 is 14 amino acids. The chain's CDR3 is CASSLVAGSETQYF. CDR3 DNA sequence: TGCGCCAGCAGCTTGGTGGCAGGGTCAGAGACCCAGTACTTC.

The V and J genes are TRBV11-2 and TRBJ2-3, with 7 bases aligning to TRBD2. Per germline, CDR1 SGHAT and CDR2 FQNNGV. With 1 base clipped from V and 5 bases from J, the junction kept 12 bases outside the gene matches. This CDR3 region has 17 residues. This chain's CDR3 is CASSLVPSSGRRDTQYF. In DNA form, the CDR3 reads TGTGCCAGCAGCTTAGTCCCGTCTAGCGGAAGAAGAGATACGCAGTATTTT. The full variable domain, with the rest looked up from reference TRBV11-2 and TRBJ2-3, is EAGVAQSPRYKIIEKRQSVAFWCNPISGHATLYWYQQILGQGPKLLIQFQNNGVVDDSQLPKDRFSAERLKGVDSTLKIQPAKLEDSAVYLCASSLVPSSGRRDTQYFGPGTRLTVL.

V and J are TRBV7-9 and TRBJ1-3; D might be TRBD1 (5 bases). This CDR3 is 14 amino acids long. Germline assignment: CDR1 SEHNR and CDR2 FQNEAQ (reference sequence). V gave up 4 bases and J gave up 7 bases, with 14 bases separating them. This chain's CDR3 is CASSSRTQTNTIYF. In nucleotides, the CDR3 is TGTGCCAGCAGCTCCAGGACACAAACGAACACCATATATTTT.

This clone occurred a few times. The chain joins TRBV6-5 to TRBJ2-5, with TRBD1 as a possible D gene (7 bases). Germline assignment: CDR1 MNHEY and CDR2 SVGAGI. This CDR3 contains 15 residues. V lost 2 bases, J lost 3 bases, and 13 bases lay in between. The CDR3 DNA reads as TGTGCCAGCAGTTACGCGGCGGGGACAGAAGAGACCCAGTACTTC. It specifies CASSYAAGTEETQYF.

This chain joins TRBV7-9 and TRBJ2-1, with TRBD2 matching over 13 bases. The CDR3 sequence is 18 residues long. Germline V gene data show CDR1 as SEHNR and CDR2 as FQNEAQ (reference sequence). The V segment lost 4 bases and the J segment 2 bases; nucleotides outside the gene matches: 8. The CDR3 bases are TGTGCCAGCAGCTCACTAGCGGGAGGGCCCAGGGCCTACAATGAGCAGTTCTTC. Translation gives CASSSLAGGPRAYNEQFF.

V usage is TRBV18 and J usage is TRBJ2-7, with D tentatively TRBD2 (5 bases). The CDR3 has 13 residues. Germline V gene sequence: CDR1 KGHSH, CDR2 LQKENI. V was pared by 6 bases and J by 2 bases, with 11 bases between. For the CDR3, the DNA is TGTGCCAGCTCGCCAGGACTGCCCTACGAGCAGTACTTC. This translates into CASSPGLPYEQYF.

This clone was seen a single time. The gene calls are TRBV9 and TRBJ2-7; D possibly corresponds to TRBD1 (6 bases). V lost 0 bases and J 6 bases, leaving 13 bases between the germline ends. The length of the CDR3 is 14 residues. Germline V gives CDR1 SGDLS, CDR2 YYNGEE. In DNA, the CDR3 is TGTGCCAGCAGCGTAGGGACAGTGTCTCTCGAGCAGTACTTC. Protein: CASSVGTVSLEQYF.

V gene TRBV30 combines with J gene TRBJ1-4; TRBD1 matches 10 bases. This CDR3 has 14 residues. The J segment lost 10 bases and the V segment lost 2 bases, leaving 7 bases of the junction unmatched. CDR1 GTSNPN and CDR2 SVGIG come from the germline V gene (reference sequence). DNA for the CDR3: TGTGCCTGGAGTCACGACAGGGGGCTAGGAAAACTGTTTTTT. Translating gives CAWSHDRGLGKLFF.

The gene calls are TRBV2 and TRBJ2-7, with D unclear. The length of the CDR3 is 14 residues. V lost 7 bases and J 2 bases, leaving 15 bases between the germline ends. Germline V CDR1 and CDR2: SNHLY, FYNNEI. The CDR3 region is CASNRNGQTYEQYF. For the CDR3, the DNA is TGTGCCAGCAATCGTAATGGCCAAACCTACGAGCAGTACTTC.

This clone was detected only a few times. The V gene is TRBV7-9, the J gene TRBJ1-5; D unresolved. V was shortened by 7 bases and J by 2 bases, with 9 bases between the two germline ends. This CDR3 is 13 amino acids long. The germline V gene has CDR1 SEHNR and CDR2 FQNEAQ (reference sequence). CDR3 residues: CASTWGGNQPQHF. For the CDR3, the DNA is TGTGCCAGCACTTGGGGAGGCAATCAGCCCCAGCATTTT.

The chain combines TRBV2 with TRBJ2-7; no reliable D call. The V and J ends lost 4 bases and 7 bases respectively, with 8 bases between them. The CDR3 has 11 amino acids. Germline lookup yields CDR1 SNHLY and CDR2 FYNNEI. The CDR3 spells CASSVFREQYF. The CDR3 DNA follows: TGTGCCAGCAGTGTTTTCCGGGAGCAGTACTTC.

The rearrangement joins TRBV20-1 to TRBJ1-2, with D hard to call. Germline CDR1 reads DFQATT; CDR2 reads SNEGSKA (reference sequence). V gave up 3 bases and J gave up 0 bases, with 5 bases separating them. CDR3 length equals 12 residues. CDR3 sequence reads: CSASLSNYGYTF. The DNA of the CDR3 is TGCAGTGCTAGTCTATCTAACTATGGCTACACCTTC.

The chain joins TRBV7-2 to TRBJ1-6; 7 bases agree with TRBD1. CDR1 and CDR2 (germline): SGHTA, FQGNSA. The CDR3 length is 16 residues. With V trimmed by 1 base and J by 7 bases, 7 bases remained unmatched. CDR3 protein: CASSLVGQKRNSPLHF. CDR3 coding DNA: TGTGCCAGCAGCTTAGTGGGACAGAAAAGGAATTCACCCCTCCACTTT. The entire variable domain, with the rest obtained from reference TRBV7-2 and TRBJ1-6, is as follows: GAGVSQSPSNKVTEKGKDVELRCDPISGHTALYWYRQSLGQGLEFLIYFQGNSAPDKSGLPSDRFSAERTGGSVSTLTIQRTQQEDSAVYLCASSLVGQKRNSPLHFGNGTRLTVT.